This T cell receptor (beta chain) is drawn from a study of Tregs in tolerant kidney transplant recipients (dated by TCRdb to the late 2010s). Context from the whole study: The study used TCRbeta sequencing to identify donor-specific regulatory T cells before combined kidney and bone marrow transplantation, then tracked those cells after transplant. Several methods of expanding Tregs specific for an allogeneic donor were compared by TCRbeta repertoire sequencing in 3 healthy controls.

Details on this clone: The antigen it recognizes is unknown. No clone much larger than this one lies a single base away; base qualities are absent.

Unstimulated Tregs (CD4+CD25+CD127-), CD4+ non-Tregs (CD4+CD25-), CD4 and CD8 cells were FACS-sorted from thawed PBMCs. Blood from healthy controls was obtained either from healthy volunteers or as purchased buffy coats. Healthy control blood was separated into PBMCs by Ficoll density gradient and cryopreserved, and patient PBMCs were collected both before and after transplant. The paper as a whole reports these results and caveats: Expanding Tregs with activated donor B cells appeared to identify the most biologically relevant and donor-specific TCRbeta repertoire. Although technical replication error seemed to be minimal, the question of biological reproducibility was not addressed directly. Because the study included only a small number of patients, the results must be confirmed in larger populations and under other immunosuppression protocols.

Genomic DNA was extracted from sorted cells with the QIAGEN DNeasy Blood and Tissue Kit for TCRbeta CDR3 sequencing. High-throughput TCRbeta CDR3 sequencing was carried out commercially through immunoSEQ, with PCR amplification with bias correction and internal controls included. Per the source publication's procedure: Unique productive TCRbeta sequences were defined by CDR3 nucleotide sequence when primers matched and otherwise by CDR3 amino acid sequence together with Vbeta and Jbeta genes. To correct sorting error, sequences shared between sorted populations at a frequency ratio of 2:1 or less were removed; the rest were assigned to the higher population. A sequence counted as donor-reactive if, in CFSE-low cells, the sequence had a frequency of at least 0.01% and was expanded at least 5-fold compared with unstimulated cells. Repertoire divergence was quantified by Jensen-Shannon divergence using the top 100 TCRbeta sequences ranked by frequency. For samples with multiple sequencing runs, sorting error was corrected in each run separately before the runs were combined. Imported from immuneACCESS, the table was reduced by TCRdb to in-frame sequences with V and J called. These copies leave out some clones; in studies compared against another copy, an unresolved V gene accounts for under half, and the cause of the remainder is not known. V and J calls and clone size are copied from that table; D and trimming were computed from the DNA. For this sample the table gives more than 95,000 clones, of which roughly 92% were detected only once. The ten largest account for approximately 0.59% of the sample.

Taken from the germline V gene (reference sequence), the CDR1 and CDR2 loops are GTSNPN and SVGIG. Inclusive of the bounding cysteine and phenylalanine, the CDR3 is 13 residues long. Of all the DNA, just the CDR3 is kept, 39 bases in frame from base 1. The germline V end is reduced by 6 bases and the J end by 3 bases; junction bases left unmatched: 6. This TCR was recovered from a human donor in good health. Specimen: CD4+ T cells from blood. The rearrangement joined TRBV30 to TRBJ1-1; the central 8 bases match TRBD1. CDR3 protein: CACRTGGYTEAFF. The nucleotides are TGTGCCTGCCGCACAGGGGGTTACACTGAAGCTTTCTTT.